The 21 T cell receptor beta chains below all came from one sample that was sequenced in a study of blood T cell repertoires in COVID-19. Only in-frame clones appear in the TCRdb table, and some are missing; sequencing was by immunoSEQ multiplex PCR. Of more than 200,000 clones listed, roughly 84% were seen once; the top ten hold 7% to 9%. Sequencing was done on a sample of PBMCs or T cells enriched from blood (not recorded which). The receptors here all came from a man younger than 40 in a cohort exposed to, infected with or recovered from COVID-19 (not recorded which).

The count of this clone is one. The V and J genes are TRBV12-3 or TRBV12-4 and TRBJ2-1, with 7 bases aligning to TRBD2. J lost 7 bases, V lost 8 bases, and 8 bases had no gene match. The CDR3 is 13 amino acids. The CDR3 region is CASLSGALNEQFF. CDR3 DNA sequence: TGTGCCAGCCTCAGCGGGGCCCTGAATGAGCAGTTCTTC.

The genes are TRBV20-1 and TRBJ1-2; D perhaps matches TRBD1 (5 bases). The length of the CDR3 is 13 residues. Trimming left V 3 bases short and J 0 bases short, with 8 bases between. The germline V gene encodes CDR1 DFQATT and CDR2 SNEGSKA (reference sequence). The CDR3 spells CSASDRTNYGYTF. The CDR3 DNA is TGCAGTGCTAGTGACAGAACTAACTATGGCTACACCTTC.

The chain is built from TRBV4-1 and TRBJ2-7, with 8 positions matching TRBD1. The CDR3 loop spans 14 amino acids. In germline, CDR1 is MGHRA, CDR2 YSYEKL. Trimming took 4 bases from V and 7 from J; bases not matched to a gene: 9. The CDR3: CASSPRTGPLEQYF. The CDR3 DNA sequence: TGCGCCAGCAGCCCCCGGACAGGGCCGCTGGAGCAGTACTTC.

For this clone: One end of the junction does not line up with germline, which may come from a read error. CDR3 in amino acids: CASSWVGGPSYEQYF. The CDR3 DNA follows: TGTGCCAGCAGCTGGGTAGGAGGACCCAGCTACGAACAGTACTTC. The rearrangement uses TRBV14 and TRBJ2-7; TRBD2 might be the D (5 bases). This CDR3 is built from 15 residues. Germline CDR1 SGHDN, CDR2 FVKESK.

This chain connects TRBV18 to TRBJ2-1; 7 bases match TRBD1. Germline V gene lookup returns CDR1 KGHSH and CDR2 LQKENI. J was trimmed by 5 bases and V by 2 bases; bases with no gene match: 9. This CDR3 is built from 16 residues. Written as DNA, the CDR3 is TGTGCCAGCTCACCAGCCAGGGGGAAATCGAACAATGAGCAGTTCTTC. Amino acids: CASSPARGKSNNEQFF.

V and J are TRBV14 and TRBJ2-5, with D perhaps TRBD1 (6 bases). This CDR3 is built from 15 residues. V was trimmed by 8 bases and J by 7 bases, leaving 23 bases between them. Germline V gene data show CDR1 as SGHDN and CDR2 as FVKESK. The CDR3 loop is CASGGTGSISGTQYF. CDR3 in DNA: TGTGCCAGCGGGGGTACAGGGTCCATTTCCGGGACCCAGTACTTC.

In this sample, this clone turned up once. The CDR3 sequence is CASSFLGLAGGDETQYF. CDR3 nucleotides: TGTGCCAGCAGCTTTTTGGGGCTAGCGGGAGGTGATGAGACCCAGTACTTC. The rearrangement uses TRBV5-5 and TRBJ2-5, with TRBD2 identical over 11 bases. The germline V gene has CDR1 SGHKS and CDR2 YYEKEE (reference sequence). J gave up 5 bases and V 2 bases, and 11 bases lay outside the gene matches. There are 17 residues in the CDR3.

This sequence joins TRBV3-1 (or the pseudogene TRBV3-2) and TRBJ1-2, with 7 bases aligning to TRBD1. The germline V gene has CDR1 LGHDT and CDR2 YNNKEL (reference sequence). The CDR3 spans 15 residues. The V gene end was trimmed by 6 bases and the J gene end by 0 bases; junction bases not matched to a gene: 7. The CDR3 loop is CASRARDRPNYGYTF. The CDR3 DNA follows: TGTGCCAGCAGAGCGAGGGACAGACCTAACTATGGCTACACCTTC.

This chain joins TRBV7-2 and TRBJ2-3; TRBD1 matches 7 bases. The V segment lost 3 bases and the J segment 1 base; nucleotides outside the gene matches: 4. The CDR3 covers 15 residues. Germline V CDR1 and CDR2: SGHTA, FQGNSA. CDR3 DNA: TGTGCCAGCAGCTTGCCGGGACAGCGCACAGATACGCAGTATTTT. Translating it yields CASSLPGQRTDTQYF.

In its sample, this clone was seen once. V and J are TRBV6-5 and TRBJ1-3; tentatively, D is TRBD1 (5 bases). Trimming left V 6 bases short and J 3 bases short, with 15 bases between. This CDR3 region has 15 residues. CDR1 is MNHEY, CDR2 SVGAGI, per germline. The CDR3 nucleotides are TGTGCCAGCAGGGACGACAGAAGAAGTGGAAACACCATATATTTT. Its protein product is CASRDDRRSGNTIYF.

The chain is built from TRBV27 and TRBJ1-1; D is uncertain. Germline values: CDR1 MNHEY, CDR2 SMNVEV (reference sequence). Between the trimmed V and J ends, which lost 8 bases and 1 base, there was a span of 8 bases. There are 12 residues in the CDR3. The CDR3 coding sequence is TGTGCCAGCCGCGAATGGAACACTGAAGCTTTCTTT. Protein product: CASREWNTEAFF.

The CDR3 DNA is TGTGCCAGCACGCCTGGGAGGGATGAGCAGTTCTTC. Encoded protein: CASTPGRDEQFF. The chain links TRBV28 to TRBJ2-1; 7 bases are shared with TRBD2. Germline loops: CDR1 MDHEN, CDR2 SYDVKM. CDR3 length: 12 amino acids. Unmatched junction bases numbered 5, after V lost 7 bases and J lost 8 bases.

The chain is built from TRBV13 and TRBJ2-5; D gene ambiguous. Trimming cost V 5 bases and J 4 bases, with 14 bases left between them. The germline V gene encodes CDR1 PRHDT and CDR2 FYEKMQ (reference sequence). This CDR3 region has 14 residues. CDR3 sequence reads: CASSPPENRETQYF. DNA for the CDR3: TGTGCCAGCAGCCCCCCGGAGAACCGAGAGACCCAGTACTTC.

The chain joins TRBV5-1 to TRBJ1-1; D might be TRBD1 (6 bases). V was trimmed by 1 base and J by 5 bases, leaving 12 bases between them. The CDR3 totals 14 residues. From germline, CDR1 is SGHRS and CDR2 YFSETQ. This CDR3 reads CASSLLSGATEAFF. The CDR3 DNA follows: TGCGCCAGCAGCTTGTTGTCAGGGGCGACTGAAGCTTTCTTT.

The chain is built from TRBV27 and TRBJ2-7, with 12 nucleotides matching TRBD1. Germline V gene lookup returns CDR1 MNHEY and CDR2 SMNVEV (reference sequence). CDR3 length: 16 residues. V shed 4 bases and J 7 bases; nucleotides not matched to a gene: 11. CDR3 DNA: TGTGCCAGCAGTTCCCCCTGGGACAGGGGGCTTCAGGAGCAGTACTTC. Translating it yields CASSSPWDRGLQEQYF.

The chain combines TRBV29-1 with TRBJ2-1; D may be TRBD2 (6 bases). CDR3 length: 10 residues. Trimming took 2 bases from V and 15 from J, leaving 11 bases between them. The germline CDR1 and CDR2 sequences are SQVTM and ANQGSEA. The CDR3 is CSVESTSSFF. Written as DNA, the CDR3 is TGCAGCGTTGAATCCACTAGCTCGTTCTTC.

This sequence joins TRBV7-3 and TRBJ2-3; possible D gene TRBD2, 5 bases. V was pared by 1 base and J by 6 bases, with 14 bases between. The CDR3 is 15 residues long. Per the germline V gene, CDR1 is SGHTA and CDR2 is FQGTGA. This CDR3 is CASSLRNDRGDTQYF. CDR3 DNA sequence: TGTGCCAGCAGCTTAAGGAATGACCGCGGGGATACGCAGTATTTT.

The CDR3 coding sequence is TGTGCCAGCAGCTTAAGAACTAGCGGGAGGCTGAACTCCTACGAGCAGTACTTC. Amino acid sequence: CASSLRTSGRLNSYEQYF. The rearrangement joins TRBV7-2 to TRBJ2-7; 12 nucleotides agree with TRBD2. CDR3 length: 18 residues. After removal of 2 bases from V and 0 bases from J, the junction contained 8 bases not matched to a gene. Germline V lookup: CDR1 SGHTA, CDR2 FQGNSA.

This sequence joins TRBV5-1 and TRBJ2-7, with D maybe TRBD2 (5 bases). Trimming shortened V by 3 bases and J by 0 bases, and 13 bases separated the two germline ends. Germline-derived CDR1 and CDR2 are SGHRS and YFSETQ. This CDR3 is built from 15 residues. CDR3 sequence: CASSSLGVGSYEQYF. CDR3 bases: TGCGCCAGCAGCTCCCTCGGGGTTGGCTCCTACGAGCAGTACTTC.

The chain links TRBV28 to TRBJ1-1; 8 positions agree with TRBD1. J gave up 8 bases and V 3 bases, and 8 bases lay outside the gene matches. Germline V gene lookup returns CDR1 MDHEN and CDR2 SYDVKM. The CDR3 consists of 14 residues. CDR3 region: CASSLRGQGSEAFF. The CDR3 region has the DNA TGTGCCAGCAGTTTGCGCGGACAGGGTTCCGAAGCTTTCTTT.

V is TRBV28 and J is TRBJ2-2; the match to TRBD1 covers 7 bases. Germline trimming cut 7 bases from V and 4 bases from J; bases unmatched to any gene: 6. The germline V gene has CDR1 MDHEN and CDR2 SYDVKM. The CDR3 length is 14 residues. The CDR3 sequence: CASKTGWRTGELFF. The CDR3 bases are TGTGCCAGCAAGACAGGGTGGCGCACCGGGGAGCTGTTTTTT.